These 9 T cell receptor beta chains originate from one sample sequenced in a study of blood T cell repertoires in COVID-19. Measured with immunoSEQ multiplex PCR; TCRdb has only the in-frame clones, and not every one. Altogether about 150,000 clones are present, around 79% being singletons, with the ten largest covering approximately 1.8%. What was sequenced was peripheral blood. Source of these receptors: an elderly man with acute or convalescent COVID-19.

The chain employs TRBV3-1 (or the pseudogene TRBV3-2) and TRBJ2-5, with 11 positions matching TRBD1. V lost 1 base to trimming and J lost 4 bases; unmatched junction nucleotides: 2. CDR1 and CDR2 from the germline V gene are LGHDT and YNNKEL (reference sequence). The CDR3 is 15 amino acids. The CDR3 loop reads CASSQGTGGGETQYF. CDR3 sequence (DNA): TGTGCCAGCAGCCAAGGGACAGGGGGCGGAGAGACCCAGTACTTC.

This clone has only a few counts. The chain links TRBV12-3 or TRBV12-4 to TRBJ1-2; D not certain. The CDR3 totals 12 residues. The ends were cut back, 1 base at V and 7 bases at J, with 7 bases in the middle. CDR3: CASSLERVGYTF. CDR3 nucleotide sequence: TGTGCCAGCAGTTTAGAGAGGGTTGGCTACACCTTC.

This rearrangement joins TRBV6-5 to TRBJ1-2; TRBD1 aligns across 9 bases. CDR1 MNHEY and CDR2 SVGAGI come from the germline V gene. The CDR3 totals 16 residues. Trimming at V came to 2 bases and at J to 5 bases, leaving 9 bases not matched to a gene. CDR3 DNA sequence: TGTGCCAGCAGTTACACCGGTGTAGGGACAGGGTATGGCTACACCTTC. Protein sequence: CASSYTGVGTGYGYTF.

This clone appeared a few times. The rearrangement links TRBV18 to TRBJ1-5, with a possible D match to TRBD1 (6 bases). CDR1 and CDR2 (germline): KGHSH, LQKENI. The CDR3 loop spans 14 amino acids. Trimming removed 4 bases at V and 4 bases at J, with 11 bases between. In DNA form, the CDR3 reads TGTGCCAGCTCACTTGGACAGACAAATCAGCCCCAGCATTTT. Translation gives CASSLGQTNQPQHF.

This clone was detected only once. The chain carries TRBV27 and TRBJ2-7; a weak D match, TRBD2 (5 bases). The CDR3 is made up of 14 amino acids. The germline V gene has CDR1 MNHEY and CDR2 SMNVEV (reference sequence). V lost 0 bases, J lost 0 bases, and 6 bases lay in between. CDR3: CASSLSDYSYEQYF. The CDR3 coding sequence is TGTGCCAGCAGTTTATCTGACTACTCCTACGAGCAGTACTTC.

The chain has TRBV7-2 and TRBJ2-7, with D perhaps matching TRBD1 (8 bases). This CDR3 contains 17 residues. V was pared by 5 bases and J by 2 bases, with 22 bases between. Per the germline V gene, CDR1 is SGHTA and CDR2 is FQGNSA. CDR3 protein: CASSGGAGQGAAYEQYF. DNA of the CDR3: TGTGCCAGCAGCGGGGGGGCCGGACAGGGAGCTGCCTACGAGCAGTACTTC.

J is TRBJ2-3 and V is TRBV18; 7 bases fit TRBD1. Germline V gene lookup returns CDR1 KGHSH and CDR2 LQKENI. V shed 3 bases and J 2 bases; nucleotides not matched to a gene: 5. The CDR3 runs 15 residues. This CDR3 reads CASSPSTGTTDTQYF. CDR3 nucleotides: TGTGCCAGCTCACCCTCGACAGGGACCACAGATACGCAGTATTTT.

The CDR3: CASSEVLAREYGYTF. As DNA, the CDR3 is TGTGCCAGCAGTGAAGTTTTAGCGCGCGAGTATGGCTACACCTTC. This chain connects TRBV6-1 to TRBJ1-2; no clear D gene. The germline V and J ends were trimmed by 1 base and 5 bases, with 14 bases remaining between them. The CDR3 has 15 residues. Germline CDR1 is MNHNS and CDR2 is SASEGT.

The rearrangement uses TRBV5-1 and TRBJ1-1; TRBD1 matches 8 bases. V lost 4 bases and J lost 4; bases outside the gene matches: 3. This CDR3 is 13 amino acids long. The germline CDR1 and CDR2 sequences are SGHRS and YFSETQ. The CDR3 region is CASSQDRATEAFF. DNA of the CDR3: TGCGCCAGCAGCCAGGACAGGGCCACTGAAGCTTTCTTT.